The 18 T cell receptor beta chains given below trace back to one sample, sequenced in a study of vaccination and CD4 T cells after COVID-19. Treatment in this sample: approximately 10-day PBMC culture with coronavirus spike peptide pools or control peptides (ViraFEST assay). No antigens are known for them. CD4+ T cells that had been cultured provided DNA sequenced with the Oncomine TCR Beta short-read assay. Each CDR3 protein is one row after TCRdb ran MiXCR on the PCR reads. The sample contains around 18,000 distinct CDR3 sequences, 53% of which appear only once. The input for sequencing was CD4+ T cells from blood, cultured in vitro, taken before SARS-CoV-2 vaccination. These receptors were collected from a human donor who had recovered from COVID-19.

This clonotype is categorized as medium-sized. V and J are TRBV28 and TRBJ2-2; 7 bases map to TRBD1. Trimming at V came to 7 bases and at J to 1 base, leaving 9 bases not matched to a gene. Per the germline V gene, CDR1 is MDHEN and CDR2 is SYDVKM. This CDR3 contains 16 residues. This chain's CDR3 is CASTYSGTVNTGELFF. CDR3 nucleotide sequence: TGTGCCAGCACCTATTCCGGGACAGTGAACACCGGGGAGCTGTTTTTT.

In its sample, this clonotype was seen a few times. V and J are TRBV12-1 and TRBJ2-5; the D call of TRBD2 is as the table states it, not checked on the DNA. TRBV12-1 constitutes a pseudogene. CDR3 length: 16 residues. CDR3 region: CASSFASGRVSETQYF. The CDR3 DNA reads TGTGCCAGCAGCTTTGCTAGCGGGAGGGTGTCGGAGACCCAGTACTTC.

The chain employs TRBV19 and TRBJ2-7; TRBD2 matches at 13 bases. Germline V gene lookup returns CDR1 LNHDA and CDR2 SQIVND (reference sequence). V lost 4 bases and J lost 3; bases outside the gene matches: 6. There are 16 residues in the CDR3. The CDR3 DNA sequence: TGTGCCAGTAGTACTCGACTAGCGGGAGGACGCTACGAGCAGTACTTC. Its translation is CASSTRLAGGRYEQYF.

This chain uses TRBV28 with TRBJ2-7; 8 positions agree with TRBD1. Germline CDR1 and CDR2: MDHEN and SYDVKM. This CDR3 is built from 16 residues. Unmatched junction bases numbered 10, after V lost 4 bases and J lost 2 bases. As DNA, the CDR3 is TGTGCCAGCAGTTCCGGGGCGGACAGGGCTACCTACGAGCAGTACTTC. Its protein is CASSSGADRATYEQYF.

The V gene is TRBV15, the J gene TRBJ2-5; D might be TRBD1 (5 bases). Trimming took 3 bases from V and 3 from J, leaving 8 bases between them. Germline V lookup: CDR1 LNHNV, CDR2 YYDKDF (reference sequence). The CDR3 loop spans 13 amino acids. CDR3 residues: CATSRTVEETQYF. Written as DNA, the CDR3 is TGTGCCACCAGCAGGACAGTAGAAGAGACCCAGTACTTC.

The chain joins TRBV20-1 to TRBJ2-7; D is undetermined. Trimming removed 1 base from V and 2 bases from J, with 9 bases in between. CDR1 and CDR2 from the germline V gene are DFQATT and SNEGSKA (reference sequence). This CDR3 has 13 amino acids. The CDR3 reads CSARVIGTYEQYF. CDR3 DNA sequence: TGCAGTGCTAGAGTTATAGGCACCTACGAGCAGTACTTC.

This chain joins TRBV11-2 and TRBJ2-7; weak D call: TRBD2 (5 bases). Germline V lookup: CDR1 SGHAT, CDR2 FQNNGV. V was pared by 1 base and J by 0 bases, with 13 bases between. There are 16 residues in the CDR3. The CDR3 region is CASSLVASPVSYEQYF. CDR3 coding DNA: TGTGCCAGCAGCTTAGTTGCTAGCCCGGTCTCCTACGAGCAGTACTTC.

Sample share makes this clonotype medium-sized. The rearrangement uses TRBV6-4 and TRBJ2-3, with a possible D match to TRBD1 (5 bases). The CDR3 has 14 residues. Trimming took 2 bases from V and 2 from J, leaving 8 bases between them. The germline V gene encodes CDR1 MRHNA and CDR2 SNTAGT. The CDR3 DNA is TGTGCCAGCAGTGACAGGGGAACCACAGATACGCAGTATTTT. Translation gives CASSDRGTTDTQYF.

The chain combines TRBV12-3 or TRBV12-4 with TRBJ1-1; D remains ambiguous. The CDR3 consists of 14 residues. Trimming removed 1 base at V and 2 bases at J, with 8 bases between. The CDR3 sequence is CASSLGHTNTEAFF. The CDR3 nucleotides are TGTGCCAGCAGTTTAGGACACACTAACACTGAAGCTTTCTTT.

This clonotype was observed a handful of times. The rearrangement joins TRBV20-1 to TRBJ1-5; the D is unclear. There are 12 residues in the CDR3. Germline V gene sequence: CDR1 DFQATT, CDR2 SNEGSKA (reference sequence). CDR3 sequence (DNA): TGCAGCGGAATAGAGGGCAATCAGCCCCAGCATTTT. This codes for CSGIEGNQPQHF.

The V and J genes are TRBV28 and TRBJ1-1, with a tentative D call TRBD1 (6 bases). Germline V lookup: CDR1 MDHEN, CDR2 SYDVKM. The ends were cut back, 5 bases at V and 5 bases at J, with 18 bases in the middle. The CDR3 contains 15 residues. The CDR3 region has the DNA TGTGCCAGCAGTCCGACAGGCCTAGGGTGGACTGAAGCTTTCTTT. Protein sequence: CASSPTGLGWTEAFF. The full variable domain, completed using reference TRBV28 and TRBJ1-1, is DVKVTQSSRYLVKRTGEKVFLECVQDMDHENMFWYRQDPGLGLRLIYFSYDVKMKEKGDIPEGYSVSREKKERFSLILESASTNQTSMYLCASSPTGLGWTEAFFGQGTRLTVV.

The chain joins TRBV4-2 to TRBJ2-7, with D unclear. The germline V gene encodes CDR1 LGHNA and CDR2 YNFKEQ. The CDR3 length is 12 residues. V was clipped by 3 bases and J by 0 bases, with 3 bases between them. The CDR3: CASSQSSYEQYF. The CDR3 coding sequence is TGTGCCAGCAGCCAGAGCTCCTACGAGCAGTACTTC.

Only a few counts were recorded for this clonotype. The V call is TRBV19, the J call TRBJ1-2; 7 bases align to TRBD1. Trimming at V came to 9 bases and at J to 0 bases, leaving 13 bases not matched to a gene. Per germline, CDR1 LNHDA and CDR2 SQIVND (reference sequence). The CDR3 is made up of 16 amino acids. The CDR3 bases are TGTGCCAGCAAACAACCGGGACAGTTAACTAACTATGGCTACACCTTC. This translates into CASKQPGQLTNYGYTF.

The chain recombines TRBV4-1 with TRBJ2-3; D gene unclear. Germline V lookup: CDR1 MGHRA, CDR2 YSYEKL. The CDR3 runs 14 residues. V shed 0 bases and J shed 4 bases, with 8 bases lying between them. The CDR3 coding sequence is TGCGCCAGCAGCCAAGAATACTCCGCAGATACGCAGTATTTT. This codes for CASSQEYSADTQYF.

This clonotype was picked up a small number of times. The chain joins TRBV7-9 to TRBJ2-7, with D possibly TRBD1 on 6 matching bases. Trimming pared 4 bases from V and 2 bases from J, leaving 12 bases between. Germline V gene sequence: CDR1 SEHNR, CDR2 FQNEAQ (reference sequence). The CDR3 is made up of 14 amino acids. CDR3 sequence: CASSWTERTYEQYF. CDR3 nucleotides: TGTGCCAGCAGCTGGACAGAAAGAACCTACGAGCAGTACTTC.

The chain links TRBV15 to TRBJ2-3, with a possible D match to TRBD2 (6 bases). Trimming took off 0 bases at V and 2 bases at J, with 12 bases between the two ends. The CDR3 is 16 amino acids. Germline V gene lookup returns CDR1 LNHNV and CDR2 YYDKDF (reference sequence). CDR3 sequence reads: CATSRDLGGNTDTQYF. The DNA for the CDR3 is TGTGCCACCAGCAGAGATTTAGGCGGGAACACAGATACGCAGTATTTT.

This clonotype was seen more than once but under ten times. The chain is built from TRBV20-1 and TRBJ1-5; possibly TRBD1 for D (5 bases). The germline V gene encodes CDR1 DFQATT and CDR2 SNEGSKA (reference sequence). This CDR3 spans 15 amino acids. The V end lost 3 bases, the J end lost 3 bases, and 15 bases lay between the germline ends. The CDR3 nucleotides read TGCAGTGCTAGCCACTCGTCAGGGCCCAATCAGCCCCAGCATTTT. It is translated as CSASHSSGPNQPQHF.

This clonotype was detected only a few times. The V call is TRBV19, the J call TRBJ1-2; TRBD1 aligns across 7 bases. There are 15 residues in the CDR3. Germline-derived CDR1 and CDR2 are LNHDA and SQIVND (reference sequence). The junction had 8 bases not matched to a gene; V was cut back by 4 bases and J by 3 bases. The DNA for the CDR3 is TGTGCCAGTAGTAAGGAGCGCACAGGGGACTATGGCTACACCTTC. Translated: CASSKERTGDYGYTF.